The clone carrying this T cell receptor (beta chain) came up a few times. What it binds is unknown. This entry comes from a study of CD8 T cells in ankylosing spondylitis. Construction of TCR beta libraries was performed using quantitative 5'-RACE with molecular barcodes. TCRdb redid the calling of the 5' RACE reads with MiXCR, one entry per CDR3 protein. In the table there are 200,000 to 250,000 distinct CDR3 sequences, around 17% of which are singletons. The ends were cut back, 1 base at V and 3 bases at J, with 30 bases in the middle. This CDR3 is built from 21 residues. The germline CDR1 and CDR2 sequences are SGHAT and FQDESV (reference sequence). General study findings and limits: The study looked at matched synovial fluid samples from ankylosing spondylitis patients. Disease-linked clones were reported to be significantly enriched there. Several of the motif variants were reported before in synovial fluid and blood from reactive arthritis. A motif in TCR beta, a set of seven to nine highly homologous variants, appeared characteristic of ankylosing spondylitis blood. Clones linked to the disease showed a CD8+ phenotype. They occurred at relatively low frequencies in peripheral blood.

Sequencing was done on a sample of blood, either unsorted or a sorted T cell fraction (not recorded which). V usage is TRBV11-1 and J usage is TRBJ1-1; TRBD1 might be the D (5 bases). The source of this sequence is a male donor with ankylosing spondylitis. The CDR3, as DNA: TGTGCCAGCAGCTTAGGCACAGCTCCGGGGGGGAAAGAGGATCCGGACACTGAAGCTTTCTTT. Protein sequence: CASSLGTAPGGKEDPDTEAFF.